This entry concerns a single TCR beta chain. Its antigen is unknown. TCRdb keeps only in-frame clones here, not all; method: immunoSEQ multiplex PCR. The repertoire has about 110,000 clones, roughly nine tenths of them found once; the top ten carry about 3%. This CDR3 is 13 amino acids long. Trimming cost V 7 bases and J 5 bases; bases outside gene matches: 6. Germline CDR1 and CDR2: LGHNA and YSLEER. This entry is derived from a study of T cell responses to AZD1222 COVID-19 vaccine. Study-level points and caveats: Donors in the cohort were predominantly white British and more often female, and clonal diversity was possibly underestimated. Regions 160-218 and 743-854 held dominance among vaccine-associated CD4 TCRs, which spanned spike.

Sequenced here: peripheral blood, sampled on day 0 of MenACWY control vaccination. The rearrangement links TRBV4-3 to TRBJ1-1; 8 bases map to TRBD1. This sequence originates from an adult in good health. CDR3 in amino acids: CASTGQGLTEAFF. DNA of the CDR3: TGCGCCAGCACCGGACAGGGTTTGACTGAAGCTTTCTTT.